These 16 T cell receptor beta chains came from one sample sequenced in a study of cytomegalovirus exposure and HLA in healthy donors. PCR used 60 Vbeta primers and 13 Jbeta primers. Here immunoSEQ multiplex PCR was the method, and the copy in TCRdb shows in-frame clones only, minus some. Its table records approximately 50,000 clones. Sequencing was performed on PBMCs. Receptor source: a male donor in good health and CMV-seropositive.

This chain links TRBV4-3 with TRBJ1-2; tentatively, D is TRBD1 (5 bases). Looked up from germline, CDR1 is LGHNA and CDR2 is YSLEER. CDR3 length equals 16 residues. Trimming cost V 0 bases and J 2 bases, with 13 bases left between them. CDR3 loop: CASSQEIPRANYGYTF. The CDR3 DNA follows: TGCGCCAGCAGCCAAGAGATCCCCAGGGCGAACTATGGCTACACCTTC.

V gene TRBV9 combines with J gene TRBJ1-1, with D possibly being TRBD1 (5 bases). The V gene lost 3 bases and the J gene lost 8 bases, with 20 bases spanning the gap. The germline V gene has CDR1 SGDLS and CDR2 YYNGEE. CDR3 size: 15 residues. CDR3 amino acids: CASSGYLTEPREAFF. In DNA form, the CDR3 reads TGTGCCAGCAGCGGTTACTTGACAGAGCCGAGAGAAGCTTTCTTT.

The V call is TRBV29-1, the J call TRBJ1-2, with TRBD1 as a possible D gene (5 bases). V was pared by 0 bases and J by 8 bases, with 16 bases between. This CDR3 contains 14 residues. Looked up from germline, CDR1 is SQVTM and CDR2 is ANQGSEA. CDR3 loop: CSVEDQGAPPGYTF. In DNA form, the CDR3 reads TGCAGCGTTGAAGATCAAGGGGCCCCACCCGGCTACACCTTC.

The chain combines TRBV7-3 with TRBJ2-2, with TRBD1 identical over 8 bases. CDR1 is SGHTA, CDR2 FQGTGA, per germline. Trimming at V came to 9 bases and at J to 0 bases, leaving 3 bases not matched to a gene. The CDR3 is 14 amino acids. The CDR3 sequence is CASKQGANTGELFF. The CDR3 nucleotides are TGTGCCAGTAAACAGGGGGCGAACACCGGGGAGCTGTTTTTT.

The chain joins TRBV7-9 to TRBJ1-6; TRBD1 matches at 9 bases. With 5 bases clipped from V and 7 bases from J, the junction kept 3 bases outside the gene matches. Looked up from germline, CDR1 is SEHNR and CDR2 is FQNEAQ (reference sequence). The CDR3 runs 14 residues. The CDR3 region has the DNA TGTGCCAGCAGCGCCGGGACAGGGAATTCACCCCTCCACTTT. As protein: CASSAGTGNSPLHF.

V is TRBV5-6 and J is TRBJ2-4; no definite D call. Trimming shortened V by 1 base and J by 0 bases, and 8 bases separated the two germline ends. The germline V gene has CDR1 SGHDT and CDR2 YYEEEE. There are 15 residues in the CDR3. The CDR3 protein is CASSLSPEAKNIQYF. DNA of the CDR3: TGTGCCAGCAGCTTGTCCCCAGAAGCCAAAAACATTCAGTACTTC.

The chain links TRBV5-4 to TRBJ2-3; D might be TRBD2 (5 bases). Germline-derived CDR1 and CDR2 are SGHNT and YYREEE (reference sequence). The CDR3 runs to 14 residues. The V and J ends lost 2 bases and 10 bases respectively, with 17 bases between them. CDR3 bases: TGTGCCAGCAGCTTACCTAGCCCCCGTCGGGCGCAGTATTTT. Amino acids: CASSLPSPRRAQYF. The whole variable domain, remainder taken from reference TRBV5-4 and TRBJ2-3, is ETGVTQSPTHLIKTRGQQVTLRCSSQSGHNTVSWYQQALGQGPQFIFQYYREEENGRGNFPPRFSGLQFPNYSSELNVNALELDDSALYLCASSLPSPRRAQYFGPGTRLTVL.

This chain uses TRBV4-2 with TRBJ2-2; TRBD1 matches at 10 bases. The junction had 2 bases not matched to a gene; V was cut back by 4 bases and J by 0 bases. Looked up from germline, CDR1 is LGHNA and CDR2 is YNFKEQ. The CDR3 is 16 residues long. The DNA for the CDR3 is TGTGCCAGCAGCCCCGGACAGGGGGCGAACACCGGGGAGCTGTTTTTT. This gives the protein CASSPGQGANTGELFF.

The genes are TRBV4-1 and TRBJ2-5, with 9 bases aligning to TRBD2. Looked up from germline, CDR1 is MGHRA and CDR2 is YSYEKL. This CDR3 has 16 amino acids. V was pared by 4 bases and J by 0 bases, with 6 bases of the junction left unmatched. In DNA, the CDR3 is TGCGCCAGCAGCCCCCTGAGCGGGGGGTACCAAGAGACCCAGTACTTC. This encodes CASSPLSGGYQETQYF.

V and J are TRBV4-2 and TRBJ1-5, with D perhaps matching TRBD1 (6 bases). V lost 1 base and J 4 bases, leaving 11 bases between the germline ends. There are 15 residues in the CDR3. Per the germline V gene, CDR1 is LGHNA and CDR2 is YNFKEQ. The CDR3 spells CASSQVATGNQPQHF. The DNA of the CDR3 is TGTGCCAGCAGCCAAGTAGCGACAGGTAATCAGCCCCAGCATTTT.

V usage is TRBV27 and J usage is TRBJ1-2; maybe TRBD1 (6 bases). The CDR3 runs to 13 residues. Germline V gene lookup returns CDR1 MNHEY and CDR2 SMNVEV (reference sequence). V was cut by 5 bases and J by 4 bases, with 11 bases left in between. The CDR3: CASSTDRFYGYTF. The CDR3 region has the DNA TGTGCCAGCAGTACGGACAGATTCTATGGCTACACCTTC.

V usage is TRBV6-4 and J usage is TRBJ1-2; TRBD1 matches at 8 bases. This CDR3 has 17 residues. Germline V gene lookup returns CDR1 MRHNA and CDR2 SNTAGT. The V and J ends lost 0 bases and 7 bases, in that order; junction bases with no gene match: 13. The CDR3 nucleotides read TGTGCCAGCAGTGACTCGTGGAAACAGGGGGAACGGAGTGGCTACACCTTC. Translation gives CASSDSWKQGERSGYTF.

This chain links TRBV4-1 with TRBJ2-5; 11 bases match TRBD2. The better agreement between TRBJ2-7 and the DNA end casts doubt on the J call. The CDR3 loop spans 18 amino acids. Germline CDR1 MGHRA, CDR2 YSYEKL. CDR3 protein: CASSPTLAGGPTQYEQYF. For the CDR3, the DNA is TGCGCCAGCAGCCCAACCCTAGCGGGGGGCCCAACCCAGTACGAGCAGTACTTC.

This sequence joins TRBV7-2 and TRBJ1-6, with no clear D. CDR3 length equals 16 residues. The V end lost 5 bases, the J end lost 6 bases, and 17 bases lay between the germline ends. CDR1 is SGHTA and CDR2 is FQGNSA in the germline V gene. CDR3 DNA sequence: TGTGCCAGCAGCGCAGGAAGTGGTGGGTTTAATTCACCCCTCCACTTT. Amino acid sequence: CASSAGSGGFNSPLHF.

The J gene is TRBJ2-7, the V gene TRBV27; 7 positions agree with TRBD1. In germline, CDR1 is MNHEY, CDR2 SMNVEV (reference sequence). J was trimmed by 10 bases and V by 2 bases; bases with no gene match: 8. This CDR3 has 13 residues. CDR3 sequence reads: CASSLRGRASQYF. DNA for the CDR3: TGTGCCAGCAGTTTAAGGGGGCGGGCAAGTCAGTACTTC.

The chain is built from TRBV29-1 and TRBJ2-7; possible D gene TRBD1, 5 bases. There are 12 residues in the CDR3. V lost 7 bases and J lost 4, with 14 bases in between. Germline V gene sequence: CDR1 SQVTM, CDR2 ANQGSEA. As DNA, the CDR3 is TGCAGCGCTGGACACCTGCTTTACGAGCAGTACTTC. Amino acids: CSAGHLLYEQYF.